This TCR beta chain was found in a study of response to subunit inactivated influenza vaccine (dated by TCRdb to between 2018 and 2020). Regarding the complete study: The study used deep quantitative T cell receptor repertoire profiling to track responses to a trivalent subunit inactivated influenza vaccine. The study at large found these results: It was suggested by the authors that each seasonal influenza vaccination may recruit only a limited number of new T cells.

This clonotype has only a few counts. Its antigen is currently not known. Per-base qualities were not stored, and no clone one base away is much larger. Receptors were amplified or captured by RT-PCR. Sequencing instrument: Illumina HiSeq 2500. In-frame beta chains were kept once TCRdb had trimmed the public reads at Q25 with fastp and called clones with MiXCR. Duplicate CDR3 protein sequences are folded into a single record with the most common DNA and genes. The sample has just over 300,000 distinct CDR3 sequences on record, just over 20% of them singletons. The ten most abundant clones make up 10% of the sample. The CDR3 starts with the cysteine, ends with the phenylalanine, and has 16 residues. Of all the DNA, just the CDR3 is kept, 48 bases in frame from base 1. V is pared back by 2 bases and J by 3 bases, with 16 bases lying between the germline termini. The germline V gene (reference sequence) yields MNHEY for CDR1 and SMNVEV for CDR2.

This TCR was recovered from a man aged 50 to 69 who received an inactivated influenza vaccine. Donor details come from another sample of the same person, matched by shared clones. The sequence joins TRBV27 to TRBJ1-1, with TRBD1 as a weak D call on 5 bases. Here the sequenced sample was PBMCs from blood, taken about 20 months after vaccination. CDR3 protein: CASSLAGTGIDTEAFF. The nucleotide sequence reads TGTGCCAGCAGTTTAGCAGGGACGGGGATCGACACTGAAGCTTTCTTT.